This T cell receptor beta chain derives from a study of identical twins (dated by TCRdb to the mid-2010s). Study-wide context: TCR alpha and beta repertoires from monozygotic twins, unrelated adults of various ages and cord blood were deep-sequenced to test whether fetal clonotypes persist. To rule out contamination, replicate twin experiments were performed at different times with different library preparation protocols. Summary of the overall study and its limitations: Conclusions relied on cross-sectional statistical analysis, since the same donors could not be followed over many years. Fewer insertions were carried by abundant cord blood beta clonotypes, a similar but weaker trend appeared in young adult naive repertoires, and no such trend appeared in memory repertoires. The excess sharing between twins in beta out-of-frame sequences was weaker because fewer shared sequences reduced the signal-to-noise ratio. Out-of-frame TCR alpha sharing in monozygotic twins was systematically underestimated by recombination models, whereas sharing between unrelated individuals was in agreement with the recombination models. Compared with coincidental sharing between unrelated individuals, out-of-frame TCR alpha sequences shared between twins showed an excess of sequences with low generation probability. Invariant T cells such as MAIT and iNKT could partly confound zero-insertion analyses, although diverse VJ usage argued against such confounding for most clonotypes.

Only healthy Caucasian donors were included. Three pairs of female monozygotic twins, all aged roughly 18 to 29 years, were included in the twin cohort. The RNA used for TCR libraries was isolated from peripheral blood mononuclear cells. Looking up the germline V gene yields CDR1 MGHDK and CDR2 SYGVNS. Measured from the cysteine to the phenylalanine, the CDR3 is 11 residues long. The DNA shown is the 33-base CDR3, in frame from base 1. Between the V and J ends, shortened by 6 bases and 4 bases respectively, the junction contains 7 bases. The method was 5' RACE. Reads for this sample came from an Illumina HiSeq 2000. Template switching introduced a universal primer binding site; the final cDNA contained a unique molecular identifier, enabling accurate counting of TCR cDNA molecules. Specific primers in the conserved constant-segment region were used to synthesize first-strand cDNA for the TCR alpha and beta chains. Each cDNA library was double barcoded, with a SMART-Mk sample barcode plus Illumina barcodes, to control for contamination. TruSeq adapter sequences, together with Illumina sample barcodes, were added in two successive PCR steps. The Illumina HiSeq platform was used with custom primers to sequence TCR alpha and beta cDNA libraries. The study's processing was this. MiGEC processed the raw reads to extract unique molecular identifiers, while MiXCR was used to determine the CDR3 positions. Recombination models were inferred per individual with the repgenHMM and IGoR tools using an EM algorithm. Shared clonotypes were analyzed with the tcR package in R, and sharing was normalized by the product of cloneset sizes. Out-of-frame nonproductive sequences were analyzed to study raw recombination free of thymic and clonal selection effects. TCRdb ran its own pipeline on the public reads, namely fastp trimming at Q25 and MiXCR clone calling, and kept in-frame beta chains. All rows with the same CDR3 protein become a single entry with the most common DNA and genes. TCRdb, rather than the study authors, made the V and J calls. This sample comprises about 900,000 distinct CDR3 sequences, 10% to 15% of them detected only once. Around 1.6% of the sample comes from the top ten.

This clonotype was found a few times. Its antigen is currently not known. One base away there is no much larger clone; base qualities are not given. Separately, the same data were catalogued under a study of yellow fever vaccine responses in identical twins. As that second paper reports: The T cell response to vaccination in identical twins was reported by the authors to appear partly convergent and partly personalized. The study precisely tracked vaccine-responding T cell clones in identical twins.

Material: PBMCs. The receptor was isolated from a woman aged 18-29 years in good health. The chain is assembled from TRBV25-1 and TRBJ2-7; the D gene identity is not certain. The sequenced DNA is TGTGCCAGCAGGTATAGATACGAGCAGTACTTC. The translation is CASRYRYEQYF.